This T cell receptor beta chain was identified in a study of T-cell memory formation after mild COVID-19. General observations from the study: Pre-infection memory harbored some responding clones, suggesting cross-reactive memory joined. CM and EM subsets held most contracting CD4+ clones; EMRA held CD8+ ones.

Concerning this clonotype itself: The antigen is undetermined.

TCRdb recomputed calls from the 5' RACE reads with MiXCR, one row per CDR3 protein. The table has about 210,000 distinct CDR3 sequences, around 30% seen once; the top ten hold more than 9.5%. The V segment lost 6 bases and the J segment 2 bases; nucleotides outside the gene matches: 3. The CDR3 spans 13 residues. Germline V lookup: CDR1 LNHDA, CDR2 SQIVND (reference sequence). The rearrangement joins TRBV19 to TRBJ1-2; 7 nucleotides match TRBD1. Sequenced material: PBMCs or a T cell subset sorted from them (not recorded which). The origin of this receptor is an adult woman who had mild COVID-19 (a few samples of this study predate the infection). Cell type and time point are not known. The CDR3 spells CASRTGKNYGYTF. The CDR3 DNA is TGTGCCAGTAGGACAGGGAAAAACTATGGCTACACCTTC.